This T cell receptor (beta chain) is from a study of T cell responses to AZD1222 COVID-19 vaccine. Study-level findings and limits: No day 14 peak samples; only post-peak repertoires were characterized. The donor cohort was predominantly white British with a female majority, and clonal diversity may have been underestimated.

CDR3 length: 14 residues. CDR1 is SEHNR, CDR2 FQNEAQ, per germline (reference sequence). The ends lost 6 bases at V and 8 bases at J; junction bases unmatched: 10. About this clone: The antigen remains unidentified.

Measured with immunoSEQ multiplex PCR; TCRdb has only the in-frame clones, and not every one. The sample holds 55,000 to 80,000 clones; 80% to 85% are singletons and the top ten take over 8%. This TCR came from an adult in good health. The chain joins TRBV7-9 to TRBJ1-2; 9 positions match TRBD1. Sample: peripheral blood, taken on day 0 of AZD1222 vaccination. As DNA, the CDR3 is TGTGCCAGCAGTCCAACAGGGGGCGCTGGGGGCTACACCTTC. Protein sequence: CASSPTGGAGGYTF.